A selection of T cell receptor beta chains follows, all from one sample in a study of CD8+ T cells in alopecia areata. Generated by immunoSEQ multiplex PCR, the TCRdb table keeps only in-frame clones and is missing some. This sample carries about 140,000 clones, roughly 82% of them seen once, and the ten largest clones take around 25%. The sample consisted of CD8+ T cells sorted from blood, taken at week 4, from a patient treated with tofacitinib. The receptors shown here come from a human donor with alopecia areata. CDR3s include the opening cysteine and the closing phenylalanine or tryptophan. A D gene is named only where the DNA matches it firmly. Clone size is given for some rows only: seen once, a few or many times, or a class if the clone is expanded.

TGTGCCAGCAGCTTAGGCAATGAGCAGTTCTTC CASSLGNEQFF TRBJ2-1 TRBV9 NA once
TGTGCCAGCAGTTTATATGGGGACAGGGGCTACAATGAGCAGTTCTTC CASSLYGDRGYNEQFF TRBJ2-1 TRBV27 TRBD1 NA
TGCAGCGTTGAAGGACAGGGTGGTTGGTCCTTGAACACTGAAGCTTTCTTT CSVEGQGGWSLNTEAFF TRBJ1-1 TRBV29-1 TRBD1 NA
TGTGCCAGCAGCTTGCAGGGAGCCAAAAACATTCAGTACTTC CASSLQGAKNIQYF TRBJ2-4 TRBV7-8 NA many
TGCGCCAGCAGCCAGGAGGGGAATGAAAAACTGTTTTTT CASSQEGNEKLFF TRBJ1-4 TRBV4-1 NA NA
TGTGCCAGCAGTTTAGACAGGAGAAATGAAAAACTGTTTTTT CASSLDRRNEKLFF TRBJ1-4 TRBV5-4 NA NA
TGTGCCAGCAGTTCCCAGACTAGCGGGGACGTCACCGGGGAGCTGTTTTTT CASSSQTSGDVTGELFF TRBJ2-2 TRBV5-4 TRBD2 once
TGTGCCAGCAGTTTTTGGGGAGGGGCCGAAAATTCACCCCTCCACTTT CASSFWGGAENSPLHF TRBJ1-6 TRBV27 NA NA
TGCGCCAGCAGCCCCTATCCGGGGGCGGGAGAGCAGTACTTC CASSPYPGAGEQYF TRBJ2-5 TRBV4-1 NA few
TGTGCCATCAGTGAGCCCCGGGACAGAAGGTACAATGAGCAGTTCTTC CAISEPRDRRYNEQFF TRBJ2-1 TRBV10-3 TRBD1 NA
TGTGCCAGCAGCGGCCGTAATTACGAGCAGTACTTC CASSGRNYEQYF TRBJ2-7 TRBV7-9 NA NA
TGTGCCAGCAGTTACGGGCAGAACACTGAAGCTTTCTTT CASSYGQNTEAFF TRBJ1-1 TRBV6-5 NA NA
TGTGCCAGCAGCCGTACGGAGGAAAAACTGTTTTTT CASSRTEEKLFF TRBJ1-4 TRBV13 NA NA
TGTGCCAGCAGACGGGAGGGCACTGAAGCTTTCTTT CASRREGTEAFF TRBJ1-1 TRBV14 NA NA
TGTGCCAGCAGTTTCCTCGGACAGGGGCAGCCCCAGCATTTT CASSFLGQGQPQHF TRBJ1-5 TRBV27 TRBD1 NA
TGCGCCAGCAGCCAAGGACTAGCGGGGGGACACAATGAGCAGTTCTTC CASSQGLAGGHNEQFF TRBJ2-1 TRBV5-1 TRBD2 NA
TGTGCCAGCAGCGTAGCTAGCGGGGGGGCGACAGATACGCAGTATTTT CASSVASGGATDTQYF TRBJ2-3 TRBV9 TRBD2 once
TGCAGCGTTGACAGGGGGTTTTATGGCTACACCTTC CSVDRGFYGYTF TRBJ1-2 TRBV29-1 TRBD1 NA
TGTGCCAGCAGCAACCAAGGGGAGAATGGCTACACCTTC CASSNQGENGYTF TRBJ1-2 TRBV21-1 NA NA
TGTGCCACCAGCAGAGGAGATAACTCTGGAAACACCATATATTTT CATSRGDNSGNTIYF TRBJ1-3 TRBV15 NA NA
TGTGCCAGCAGCGCGACCAGACAGGCTACCTATGGCTACACCTTC CASSATRQATYGYTF TRBJ1-2 TRBV13 NA NA
TGTGCCAGCAGCTCAATGGTGGTCGGAGAGACCCAGTACTTC CASSSMVVGETQYF TRBJ2-5 TRBV7-9 NA NA
TGCGCCTCGCGGGATTCCTACGAGCAGTACTTC CASRDSYEQYF TRBJ2-7 TRBV6-6 NA NA
TGCGCCAGCAGCCAGTGGGAGGGGACCATGGGTGAGCAGTACTTC CASSQWEGTMGEQYF TRBJ2-7 TRBV4-3 TRBD2 NA
TGTGCCAGCTCAAATAGGCCAGGGATAAGCTCCTACAATGAGCAGTTCTTC CASSNRPGISSYNEQFF TRBJ2-1 TRBV27 NA NA
TGTGCCAGCAGCTTTGCCGGGGGGGCCTACGAGCAGTACTTC CASSFAGGAYEQYF TRBJ2-7 TRBV7-2 TRBD2 NA
TGTGCCAGCAGCAAAAAGTCCGGGACTAGCTTTATCTACGAGCAGTACTTC CASSKKSGTSFIYEQYF TRBJ2-7 TRBV7-2 TRBD2 NA
TGCGCCAGCAGCCAAGGGACTAGCGGGAGGAAACACAATGAGCAGTTCTTC CASSQGTSGRKHNEQFF TRBJ2-1 TRBV4-3 TRBD2 NA
TGTGCCAGCAGTCAGTCGTACCGGGCCTCCTACAATGAGCAGTTCTTC CASSQSYRASYNEQFF TRBJ2-1 TRBV7-9 NA NA
TGCGCCAGCAGCCAAGCCGAAGGGGGATCCGAGCAGTACTTC CASSQAEGGSEQYF TRBJ2-7 TRBV4-3 NA few